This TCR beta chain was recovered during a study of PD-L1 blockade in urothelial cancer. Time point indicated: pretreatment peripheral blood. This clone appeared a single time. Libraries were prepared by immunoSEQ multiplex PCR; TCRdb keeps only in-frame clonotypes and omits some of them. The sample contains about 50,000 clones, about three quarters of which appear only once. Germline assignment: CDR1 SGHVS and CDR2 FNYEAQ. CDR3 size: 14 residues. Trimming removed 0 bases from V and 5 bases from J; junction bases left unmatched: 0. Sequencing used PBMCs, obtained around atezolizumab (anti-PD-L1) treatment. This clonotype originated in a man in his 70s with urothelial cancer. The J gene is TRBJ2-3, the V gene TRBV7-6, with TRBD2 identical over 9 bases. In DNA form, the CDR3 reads TGTGCCAGCAGCTTAGCTAGCGGGAGAGATACGCAGTATTTT. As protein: CASSLASGRDTQYF.